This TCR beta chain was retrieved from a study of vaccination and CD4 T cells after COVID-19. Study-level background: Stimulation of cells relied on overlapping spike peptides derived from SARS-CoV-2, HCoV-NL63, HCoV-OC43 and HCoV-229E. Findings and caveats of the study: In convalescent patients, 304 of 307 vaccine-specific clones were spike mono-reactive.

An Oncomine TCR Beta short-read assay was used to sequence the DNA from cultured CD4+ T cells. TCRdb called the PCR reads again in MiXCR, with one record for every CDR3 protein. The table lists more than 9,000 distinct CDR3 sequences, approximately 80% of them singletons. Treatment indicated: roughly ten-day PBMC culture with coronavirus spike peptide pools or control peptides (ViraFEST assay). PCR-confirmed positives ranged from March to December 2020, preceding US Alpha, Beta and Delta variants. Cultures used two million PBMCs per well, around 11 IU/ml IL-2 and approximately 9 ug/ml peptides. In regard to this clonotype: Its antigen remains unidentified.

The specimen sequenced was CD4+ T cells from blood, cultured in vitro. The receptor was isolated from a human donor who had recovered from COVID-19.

The CDR3 protein is CASSTPTARNTEAFF. The CDR3 bases are TGTGCCAGTAGTACGCCGACAGCGAGGAACACTGAAGCTTTCTTT. The chain carries TRBV19 and TRBJ1-1; D might be TRBD1 (5 bases). CDR1 is LNHDA and CDR2 is SQIVND in the germline V gene (reference sequence). Between the trimmed V and J ends, which lost 4 bases and 1 base, there was a span of 13 bases. This CDR3 spans 15 amino acids.